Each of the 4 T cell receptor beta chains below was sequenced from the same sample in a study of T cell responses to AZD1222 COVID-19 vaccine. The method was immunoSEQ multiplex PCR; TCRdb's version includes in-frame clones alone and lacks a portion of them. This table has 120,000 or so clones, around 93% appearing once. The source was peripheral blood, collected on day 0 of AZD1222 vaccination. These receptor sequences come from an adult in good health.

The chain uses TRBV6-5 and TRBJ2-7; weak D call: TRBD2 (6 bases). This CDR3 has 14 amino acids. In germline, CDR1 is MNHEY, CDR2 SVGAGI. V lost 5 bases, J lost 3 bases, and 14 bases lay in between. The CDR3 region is CASSLGGLSYEQYF. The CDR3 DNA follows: TGTGCCAGCAGTCTCGGGGGACTGAGCTACGAGCAGTACTTC.

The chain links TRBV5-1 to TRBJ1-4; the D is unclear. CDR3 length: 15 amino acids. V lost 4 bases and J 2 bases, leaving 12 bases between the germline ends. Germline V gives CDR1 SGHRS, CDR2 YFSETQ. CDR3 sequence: CASSRYSPTNEKLFF. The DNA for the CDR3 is TGCGCCAGCAGCCGATACAGCCCCACTAATGAAAAACTGTTTTTT.

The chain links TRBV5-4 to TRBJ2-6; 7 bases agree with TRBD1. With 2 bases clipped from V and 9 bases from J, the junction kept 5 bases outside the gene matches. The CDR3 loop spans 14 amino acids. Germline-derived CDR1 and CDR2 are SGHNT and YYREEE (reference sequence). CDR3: CASSLPTGNNVLTF. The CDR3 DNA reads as TGTGCCAGCAGCTTACCGACAGGGAACAACGTCCTGACTTTC.

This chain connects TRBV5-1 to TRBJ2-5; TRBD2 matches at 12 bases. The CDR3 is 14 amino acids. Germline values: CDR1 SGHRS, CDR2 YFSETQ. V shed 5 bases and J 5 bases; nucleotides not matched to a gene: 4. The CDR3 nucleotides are TGCGCCAGCAGTAGGACTAGCGGGATCGAGACCCAGTACTTC. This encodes CASSRTSGIETQYF.